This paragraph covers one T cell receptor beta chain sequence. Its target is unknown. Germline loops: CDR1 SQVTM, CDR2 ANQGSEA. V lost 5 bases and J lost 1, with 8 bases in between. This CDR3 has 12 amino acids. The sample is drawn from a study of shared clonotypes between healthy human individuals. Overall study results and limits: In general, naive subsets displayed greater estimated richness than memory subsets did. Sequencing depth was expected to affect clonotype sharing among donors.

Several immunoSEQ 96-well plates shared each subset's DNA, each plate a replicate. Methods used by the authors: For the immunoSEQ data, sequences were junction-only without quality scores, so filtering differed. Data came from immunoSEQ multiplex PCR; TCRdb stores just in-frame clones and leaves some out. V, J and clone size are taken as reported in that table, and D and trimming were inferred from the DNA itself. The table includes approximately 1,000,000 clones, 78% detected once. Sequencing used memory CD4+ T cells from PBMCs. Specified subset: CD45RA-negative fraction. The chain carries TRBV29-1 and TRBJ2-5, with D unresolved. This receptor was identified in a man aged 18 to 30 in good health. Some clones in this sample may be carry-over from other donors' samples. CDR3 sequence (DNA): TGCAGCGTTTCATTAATCCAAGAGACCCAGTACTTC. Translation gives CSVSLIQETQYF. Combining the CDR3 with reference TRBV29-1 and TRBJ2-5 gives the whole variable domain SAVISQKPSRDICQRGTSLTIQCQVDSQVTMMFWYRQQPGQSLTLIATANQGSEATYESGFVIDKFPISRPNLTFSTLTVSNMSPEDSSIYLCSVSLIQETQYFGPGTRLLVL.